The 20 T cell receptor beta chains reported below all come from one sample, sequenced in a study of monozygotic twins with inflammatory bowel disease. TCRdb re-called the 5' RACE reads and gives one entry per CDR3 protein, without DNA. This sample's table has roughly 300,000 distinct CDR3 sequences. Sequenced material: blood. These receptors all stem from a human donor with ulcerative colitis or Crohn's disease, or a healthy co-twin of an affected twin (not recorded which).

V and J are TRBV29-1 and TRBJ2-7; the TCRdb D gene call, TRBD1, has no DNA to confirm it. The CDR3 sequence is 15 residues long. Germline V gene data show CDR1 as SQVTM and CDR2 as ANQGSEA. The CDR3 reads CSVDQGHRGVYEQYF.

The chain employs TRBV18 and TRBJ2-1. CDR1 and CDR2 (germline): KGHSH, LQKENI. The CDR3 consists of 16 residues. Here the CDR3 reads CASSPPAGGSYNEQFF.

The chain couples TRBV5-5 to TRBJ2-7. The CDR3 has 15 amino acids. Germline lookup yields CDR1 SGHKS and CDR2 YYEKEE (reference sequence). The CDR3 here is CASRPVTQRSYEQYF.

The chain uses TRBV27 and TRBJ2-2; TCRdb's D call of TRBD2 is untestable without DNA. Germline V gene sequence: CDR1 MNHEY, CDR2 SMNVEV (reference sequence). This CDR3 has 16 amino acids. The CDR3 loop is CASRKTSGTGTGELFF.

The CDR3 reads CASSHGTGSVTGELFF. The chain couples TRBV14 to TRBJ2-2; with no DNA, the TCRdb D assignment of TRBD1 cannot be verified. This CDR3 has 16 residues. Looked up from germline, CDR1 is SGHDN and CDR2 is FVKESK.

The chain employs TRBV7-2 and TRBJ2-2; TCRdb reports TRBD1, a call that lacks DNA to check it against. The CDR3 consists of 17 residues. Germline CDR1 and CDR2: SGHTA and FQGNSA. CDR3: CASSRPLGGLDTGELFF. The full variable domain, with the rest looked up from reference TRBV7-2 and TRBJ2-2, is GAGVSQSPSNKVTEKGKDVELRCDPISGHTALYWYRQSLGQGLEFLIYFQGNSAPDKSGLPSDRFSAERTGGSVSTLTIQRTQQEDSAVYLCASSRPLGGLDTGELFFGEGSRLTVL.

The rearrangement links TRBV25-1 to TRBJ2-7; the D gene TCRdb calls, TRBD1, cannot be checked with no DNA. Germline-derived CDR1 and CDR2 are MGHDK and SYGVNS. This CDR3 has 17 amino acids. CDR3 loop: CASSDLGGAGKGYEQYF.

The chain couples TRBV20-1 to TRBJ2-2; TCRdb selects TRBD2, and the lack of DNA leaves this call unchecked. The CDR3 contains 14 residues. The germline V gene encodes CDR1 DFQATT and CDR2 SNEGSKA (reference sequence). The CDR3: CSAAVAGGTGELFF.

The chain couples TRBV5-1 to TRBJ2-6; TCRdb calls TRBD1, which cannot be checked without DNA. The CDR3 totals 15 residues. CDR1 SGHRS and CDR2 YFSETQ come from the germline V gene. CDR3 sequence: CASSSTGTGANVLTF. The full variable domain, completed using reference TRBV5-1 and TRBJ2-6, is KAGVTQTPRYLIKTRGQQVTLSCSPISGHRSVSWYQQTPGQGLQFLFEYFSETQRNKGNFPGRFSGRQFSNSRSEMNVSTLELGDSALYLCASSSTGTGANVLTFGAGSRLTVL.

The gene calls are TRBV7-7 and TRBJ2-1; TCRdb returns TRBD1, unconfirmable since there is no DNA. The CDR3 has 16 amino acids. CDR1 and CDR2 from the germline V gene are SSHAT and FNYEAQ (reference sequence). The CDR3 spells CASSLVAGTGQNEQFF.

CDR3: CASSTRTAYNSPLHF. The chain combines TRBV12-3 or TRBV12-4 with TRBJ1-6; the TCRdb call, TRBD1, lacks DNA for checking. The CDR3 contains 15 residues.

The chain uses TRBV7-2 and TRBJ2-7; TCRdb's D call, TRBD1, is unchecked because there is no DNA. The CDR3 is made up of 15 amino acids. From germline, CDR1 is SGHTA and CDR2 FQGNSA. Here the CDR3 reads CASSPRDGDFYEQYF.

V is TRBV3-1 and J is TRBJ2-7; TCRdb's assignment of TRBD1 cannot be checked, as there is no DNA. The CDR3 sequence is 14 residues long. From germline, CDR1 is LGHDT and CDR2 YNNKEL (reference sequence). CDR3 protein: CASSQGGQSYEQYF.

This sequence joins TRBV5-1 and TRBJ1-5. This CDR3 comprises 16 residues. Germline CDR1 is SGHRS and CDR2 is YFSETQ. The CDR3: CASSPLGPQSNQPQHF.

The V gene is TRBV27, the J gene TRBJ2-7; no DNA is available, so the TRBD2 call from TCRdb remains unchecked. The CDR3 extends over 16 amino acids. Germline V lookup: CDR1 MNHEY, CDR2 SMNVEV (reference sequence). The CDR3 reads CASSFLRGGRVGEQYF.

The chain recombines TRBV7-2 with TRBJ2-3; TCRdb's D gene call, TRBD1, goes unchecked for lack of DNA. CDR1 and CDR2 (germline): SGHTA, FQGNSA. CDR3 length equals 15 residues. The CDR3 loop reads CASSLSGLGTDTQYF.

The chain combines TRBV18 with TRBJ2-3; TCRdb's D call of TRBD2 is untestable without DNA. This CDR3 is 15 amino acids long. Germline-derived CDR1 and CDR2 are KGHSH and LQKENI. The CDR3: CASSLGLADWDTQYF. The entire variable domain, with the rest obtained from reference TRBV18 and TRBJ2-3, is as follows: NAGVMQNPRHLVRRRGQEARLRCSPMKGHSHVYWYRQLPEEGLKFMVYLQKENIIDESGMPKERFSAEFPKEGPSILRIQQVVRGDSAAYFCASSLGLADWDTQYFGPGTRLTVL.

J is TRBJ2-7 and V is TRBV7-2. CDR1 and CDR2 from the germline V gene are SGHTA and FQGNSA. This CDR3 is built from 13 residues. This chain's CDR3 is CASSLDLLGEQYF.

The rearrangement links TRBV7-2 to TRBJ2-2; TCRdb reports TRBD1, a call that lacks DNA to check it against. From germline, CDR1 is SGHTA and CDR2 FQGNSA. The CDR3 consists of 14 residues. The CDR3 loop reads CASSHLQGTGELFF.

The genes are TRBV7-9 and TRBJ1-1. Germline V lookup: CDR1 SEHNR, CDR2 FQNEAQ (reference sequence). The CDR3 is made up of 14 amino acids. CDR3: CASSLLSVNTEAFF.